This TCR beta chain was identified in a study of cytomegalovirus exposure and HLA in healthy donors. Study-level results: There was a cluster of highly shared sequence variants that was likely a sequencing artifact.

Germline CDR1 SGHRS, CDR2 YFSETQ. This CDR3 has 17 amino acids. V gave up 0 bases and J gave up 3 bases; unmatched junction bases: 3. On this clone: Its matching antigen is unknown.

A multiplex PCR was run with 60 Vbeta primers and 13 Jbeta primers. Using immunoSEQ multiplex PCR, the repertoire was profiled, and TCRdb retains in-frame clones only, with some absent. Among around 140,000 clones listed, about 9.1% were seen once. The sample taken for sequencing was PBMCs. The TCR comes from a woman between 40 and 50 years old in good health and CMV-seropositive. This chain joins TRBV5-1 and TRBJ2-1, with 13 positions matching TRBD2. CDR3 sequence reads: CASSLGLAGGYYNEQFF. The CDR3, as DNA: TGCGCCAGCAGCTTGGGACTAGCGGGGGGATACTACAATGAGCAGTTCTTC.